The rows below give T cell receptor beta chains drawn from one sample of a study of cytomegalovirus exposure and HLA in healthy donors. The table came from immunoSEQ multiplex PCR; TCRdb's copy has only in-frame clones and leaves some out. The table has about 76,000 clones, about 76% seen once. The sequenced sample consisted of PBMCs. All receptors derive from a male donor in good health and CMV-seropositive. Each CDR3 is given with its conserved first and last residue. The D gene is left open where the match is weak. Size is omitted from some rows. Given values are once, few, many or a class for expanded clones.

clone size,D gene,V gene,J gene,CDR3 DNA,CDR3 protein
few,TRBD2,TRBV11-2,TRBJ2-7,TGTGCCAGCAGCCGGACTAGCGTCTCCTACGAGCAGTACTTC,CASSRTSVSYEQYF
-,-,TRBV6-5,TRBJ2-7,TGTGTCAGCAGTTCGGGAGCAACGGGCTCCTACGAGCAGTACTTC,CVSSSGATGSYEQYF
-,-,TRBV2,TRBJ2-7,TGTGCCAGTCACCGGGGCTCCTACGAGCAGTACTTC,CASHRGSYEQYF
-,-,TRBV2,TRBJ2-1,TGTGCCAGCAGTGTGTCCTCAGGGGTTGGCGAGCAGTTCTTC,CASSVSSGVGEQFF
once,-,TRBV7-9,TRBJ1-5,TGTGCCAGCAGCTCCCCCAGAGGCGGGGCGCAGGGAAGGAATCAGCCCCAGCATTTT,CASSSPRGGAQGRNQPQHF
-,TRBD1,TRBV6-1,TRBJ1-3,TGTGCCAGCAGGCGGACAGGGATGGTGAACACCATATATTTT,CASRRTGMVNTIYF
-,TRBD2,TRBV5-1,TRBJ2-1,TGCGCCAGCAGCGAAGGATGGACTAGCAGGTACAATGAGCAGTTCTTC,CASSEGWTSRYNEQFF
-,TRBD1,TRBV10-3,TRBJ1-5,TGTGCCATCAGCCAACAGGGGGTAGACAATCAGCCCCAGCATTTT,CAISQQGVDNQPQHF
-,-,TRBV29-1,TRBJ1-2,TGCAGCGTCAAGGCAGGGCCTGGCTATGGCTACACCTTC,CSVKAGPGYGYTF
-,TRBD1,TRBV5-1,TRBJ2-7,TGCGCCAGCAGGAGGACAGGGGGTTCCTACGAGCAGTACTTC,CASRRTGGSYEQYF
once,-,TRBV4-1,TRBJ2-7,TGCGCCAGCAGCCAAGTGGCGGGGCTCGCCGTCTACGAGCAGTACTTC,CASSQVAGLAVYEQYF
few,TRBD1,TRBV7-2,TRBJ1-5,TGTGCCAGCAGCGCCGGGACAGGGGTTTTTCAGCCCCAGCATTTT,CASSAGTGVFQPQHF
-,TRBD1,TRBV4-1,TRBJ1-5,TGCGCCAGCAGCCAAGATTTAACAGGGGGGGGTCAACCCCAGCATTTT,CASSQDLTGGGQPQHF
-,-,TRBV6-5,TRBJ2-5,TGTGCCAGCGGCGGCCGCCAAGAGACCCAGTACTTC,CASGGRQETQYF
-,-,TRBV4-3,TRBJ1-1,TGCGCCAGCAGCCAAGAGGGCAGGTTTAGGATGAACACTGAAGCTTTCTTT,CASSQEGRFRMNTEAFF
few,-,TRBV30,TRBJ1-4,TGTGCCTGGAGTGTACTGGGGGGAACTAATGAAAAACTGTTTTTT,CAWSVLGGTNEKLFF
once,-,TRBV5-4,TRBJ2-6,TGTGCCAGCAGCCCGGGGCGGGGAAAAGGCCCCACTGGGGCCAACGTCCTGACTTTC,CASSPGRGKGPTGANVLTF
-,-,TRBV2,TRBJ2-1,TGTGCCAGCAGTGAAGCCCCGATGACAAGCACCTACAATGAGCAGTTCTTC,CASSEAPMTSTYNEQFF
-,-,TRBV5-4,TRBJ2-1,TGTGCCAGCAGCTCGGAGGGTTACAATGAGCAGTTCTTC,CASSSEGYNEQFF
-,-,TRBV4-3,TRBJ1-1,TGCGCCAGCAGCCAAGAAGTTTCCAGGGGAACTGAAGCTTTCTTT,CASSQEVSRGTEAFF
-,TRBD1,TRBV6-5,TRBJ2-3,TGTGCCAGCAGCCCGGACAGGGCATTAGATACGCAGTATTTT,CASSPDRALDTQYF
-,TRBD1,TRBV2,TRBJ1-2,TGTGCCAGCAGTCGTCGACAGGGCCCAAGTGGCTACACCTTC,CASSRRQGPSGYTF
-,-,TRBV9,TRBJ1-5,TGTGCCAGCAGCTTAGTGGACAGCCCCAATCAGCCCCAGCATTTT,CASSLVDSPNQPQHF
few,TRBD2,TRBV30,TRBJ2-5,TGTGCCTGGAGAACTAGCGGGGTGGAGACCCAGTACTTC,CAWRTSGVETQYF
few,-,TRBV5-1,TRBJ2-2,TGCGCCAGCAGCTTCAGGGGGGAGCTGTTTTTT,CASSFRGELFF
few,TRBD1,TRBV9,TRBJ2-1,TGTGCCAGCAGCGTAGCGGGGACAGGGCATTACAATGAGCAGTTCTTC,CASSVAGTGHYNEQFF
-,TRBD1,TRBV5-8,TRBJ2-2,TGTGCCAGCAGCAGTGGACAGGGGGTTTTGGCCGGGGAGCTGTTTTTT,CASSSGQGVLAGELFF
-,-,TRBV5-4,TRBJ2-7,TGTGCCAGCAGCTTGGATGGAGCCTCCTACGAGCAGTACTTC,CASSLDGASYEQYF
-,TRBD1,TRBV7-6,TRBJ2-5,TGTGCCAGCAGCCCGGGACAGGGCCTAGTAAGGAGGGAGACCCAGTACTTC,CASSPGQGLVRRETQYF
-,-,TRBV5-8,TRBJ2-5,TGTGCCAGCAGCTTGATCAGGGTAGGGCAAGAGACCCAGTACTTC,CASSLIRVGQETQYF
-,TRBD2,TRBV9,TRBJ2-1,TGTGCCAGCAGCGGGACTAGCGGGGGTGGTAGTGAGCAGTTCTTC,CASSGTSGGGSEQFF
-,TRBD2,TRBV29-1,TRBJ2-7,TGCAGCGTTATGGCTACTAGCGGGGGCCTCAGCTCCTACGAGCAGTACTTC,CSVMATSGGLSSYEQYF
-,-,TRBV11-1,TRBJ1-5,TGTGCCAGCAGAAAAACGGGAAATCAGCCCCAGCATTTT,CASRKTGNQPQHF
-,-,TRBV19,TRBJ1-3,TGTGCCAGTAGTAAAACGGGACAAGCCTCTGGAAACACCATATATTTT,CASSKTGQASGNTIYF
-,-,TRBV4-1,TRBJ2-7,TGCGCCAGCAGCCAGGGAGACGAGCAGTACTTC,CASSQGDEQYF